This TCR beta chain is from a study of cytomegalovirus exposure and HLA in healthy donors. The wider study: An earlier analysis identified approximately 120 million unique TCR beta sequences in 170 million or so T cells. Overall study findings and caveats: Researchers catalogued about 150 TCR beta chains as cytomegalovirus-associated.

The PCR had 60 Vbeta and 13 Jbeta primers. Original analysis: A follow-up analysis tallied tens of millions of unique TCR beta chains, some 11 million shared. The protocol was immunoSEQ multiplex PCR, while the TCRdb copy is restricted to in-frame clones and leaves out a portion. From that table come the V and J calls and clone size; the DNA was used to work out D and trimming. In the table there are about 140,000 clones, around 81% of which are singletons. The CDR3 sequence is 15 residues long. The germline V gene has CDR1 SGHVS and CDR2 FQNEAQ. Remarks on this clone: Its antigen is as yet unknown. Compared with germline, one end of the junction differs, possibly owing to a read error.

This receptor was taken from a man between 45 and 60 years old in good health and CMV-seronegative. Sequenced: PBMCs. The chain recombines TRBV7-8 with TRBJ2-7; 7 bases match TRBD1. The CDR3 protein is CASSPGDRASYDQYF. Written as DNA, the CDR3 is TGTGCCAGCAGCCCTGGGGACAGAGCTTCCTACGATCAGTACTTC.